These 22 T cell receptor beta chains share one sample of origin, sequenced in a study of regulatory T cells in long-lasting Graves disease. Time point here: persistent/refractory GD, antithyroid drugs over 5 years with positive TRAb. Preparation of the TCR library used RNA extracted from PBMCs. Libraries of TCR beta came from iRepertoire HTBI primers plus Arm-PCR of CDR3 regions. A single record per CDR3 protein comes from TCRdb applying MiXCR to the multiplex PCR reads. Here the sample spans 400,000 to 500,000 distinct CDR3 sequences, 20% to 25% being singletons. Sequences were derived from peripheral blood mononuclear cells (PBMCs), sampled when the disease was refractory, from a patient treated with antithyroid drugs. The receptor source for this set is a female donor with Graves disease.

This clonotype has a count of ten or more. The chain is built from TRBV7-8 and TRBJ1-1; 8 nucleotides agree with TRBD1. After removal of 5 bases from V and 9 bases from J, the junction contained 11 bases not matched to a gene. This CDR3 has 14 amino acids. Germline assignment: CDR1 SGHVS and CDR2 FQNEAQ. The CDR3 region is CASSLPRTGRKAFF. The CDR3 DNA sequence: TGTGCCAGCAGCCTGCCAAGGACAGGGAGGAAAGCTTTCTTT.

This clonotype showed up many times. This sequence joins TRBV6-1 and TRBJ1-1; D remains unclear. V dropped 6 bases and J dropped 1 base, with 18 bases sitting between them. The CDR3 sequence is 16 residues long. CDR1 MNHNS and CDR2 SASEGT come from the germline V gene. CDR3 nucleotides: TGTGCCAGCAGCTCCCCCTATACAGACTCGAACACTGAAGCTTTCTTT. Its translation is CASSSPYTDSNTEAFF.

At least ten counts were recorded for this clonotype. The junction departs from the called germline gene at one end, perhaps through a read error. V usage is TRBV7-2 and J usage is TRBJ2-5; D perhaps matches TRBD2 (5 bases). Germline V gene sequence: CDR1 SGHTA, CDR2 FQGNSA. The CDR3 consists of 12 residues. The CDR3 bases are TGTGCTAGCAGCTTGGGGAGCGAGACCCAGTACTTC. It codes for CASSLGSETQYF. The variable domain in full, with the rest retrieved from reference TRBV7-2 and TRBJ2-5, is GAGVSQSPSNKVTEKGKDVELRCDPISGHTALYWYRQSLGQGLEFLIYFQGNSAPDKSGLPSDRFSAERTGGSVSTLTIQRTQQEDSAVYLCASSLGSETQYFGPGTRLLVL.

There are many counts of this clonotype. The rearrangement joins TRBV28 to TRBJ2-7; perhaps TRBD2 as D (5 bases). The CDR3 has 16 residues. Germline CDR1 MDHEN, CDR2 SYDVKM. V gave up 3 bases and J gave up 6 bases, with 21 bases separating them. The chain's CDR3 is CASSFSGNRGYGEQYF. The CDR3 bases are TGTGCCAGCAGTTTCTCGGGGAACCGGGGATACGGCGAGCAGTACTTC.

At least ten counts were recorded for this clonotype. The chain links TRBV9 to TRBJ1-2; D uncertain. Germline CDR1 and CDR2: SGDLS and YYNGEE. CDR3 length: 11 amino acids. V lost 0 bases to trimming and J lost 9 bases, with 6 bases between them. The CDR3 nucleotides are TGTGCCAGCAGCGTAGTCGGGAGCTACACCTTC. Residues: CASSVVGSYTF.

The rearrangement links TRBV27 to TRBJ1-6; 8 bases are a match to TRBD1. V dropped 4 bases and J dropped 10; count of bases not matched to a gene: 12. Germline CDR1 is MNHEY and CDR2 is SMNVEV (reference sequence). The CDR3 covers 16 residues. The CDR3 loop is CASSSHDQGAGSPLHF. The CDR3 nucleotides are TGTGCCAGCAGTTCACACGACCAGGGGGCTGGCTCACCCCTCCACTTT.

This clonotype has at least ten counts. This chain uses TRBV3-1 with TRBJ1-1; no clear D gene. The germline V and J ends were trimmed by 4 bases and 1 base, with 10 bases remaining between them. This CDR3 region has 14 residues. The germline CDR1 and CDR2 sequences are LGHDT and YNNKEL (reference sequence). The CDR3 coding sequence is TGTGCCAGCAGCCGAACTTCGGGGAACACTGAAGCTTTCTTT. This encodes CASSRTSGNTEAFF. The full variable domain, its missing parts supplied by reference TRBV3-1 and TRBJ1-1, is DTAVSQTPKYLVTQMGNDKSIKCEQNLGHDTMYWYKQDSKKFLKIMFSYNNKELIINETVPNRFSPKSPDKAHLNLHINSLELGDSAVYFCASSRTSGNTEAFFGQGTRLTVV.

The sample holds a few counts of this clonotype. This chain's CDR3 is CASSSTTARAHEQYF. The CDR3 DNA is TGCGCCAGCAGCTCGACGACAGCCCGCGCCCACGAGCAGTACTTC. The chain employs TRBV5-1 and TRBJ2-7, with D perhaps TRBD1 (5 bases). The CDR3 has 15 amino acids. Germline V gene data show CDR1 as SGHRS and CDR2 as YFSETQ. With 3 bases removed from V and 5 bases from J, the gap between germline ends came to 18 bases.

This chain joins TRBV27 and TRBJ1-2; D possibly corresponds to TRBD1 (6 bases). The V gene lost 5 bases and the J gene lost 8 bases, with 12 bases spanning the gap. The CDR3 is made up of 12 amino acids. Germline-derived CDR1 and CDR2 are MNHEY and SMNVEV (reference sequence). For the CDR3, the DNA is TGTGCCAGCAGTCTCCCAGGGGCCGGCTACACCTTC. This sequence encodes CASSLPGAGYTF.

This clonotype was picked up a small number of times. In DNA, the CDR3 is TGTGCCACCAGCAGAGACTTTTTAGCCAAAAACATTCAGTACTTC. This translates into CATSRDFLAKNIQYF. This chain connects TRBV15 to TRBJ2-4; D unclear. Germline V gene sequence: CDR1 LNHNV, CDR2 YYDKDF (reference sequence). The V gene lost 0 bases and the J gene lost 0 bases, with 6 bases spanning the gap. CDR3 length: 15 amino acids.

Ten or more counts support this clonotype. This sequence joins TRBV7-8 and TRBJ2-7; 7 nucleotides align to TRBD1. CDR3 length: 16 amino acids. V gave up 5 bases and J gave up 5 bases; unmatched junction bases: 15. Germline CDR1 and CDR2: SGHVS and FQNEAQ. In DNA, the CDR3 is TGTGCCAGCAGCCTTAGACGACAGGGCTTTTCTGACGAGCAGTACTTC. It encodes CASSLRRQGFSDEQYF.

The rearrangement uses TRBV6-1 and TRBJ2-1; D is possibly TRBD2 (5 bases). Germline V gene lookup returns CDR1 MNHNS and CDR2 SASEGT. This CDR3 contains 19 residues. The V gene lost 6 bases and the J gene lost 4 bases, with 28 bases spanning the gap. CDR3 coding DNA: TGTGCCAGCAGATCTCCTACTCTGGGAGATTTGCAGACTTACAATGAGCAGTTCTTC. Amino acids: CASRSPTLGDLQTYNEQFF.

This clonotype came up a few times. The chain has TRBV6-1 and TRBJ2-7; TRBD2 is a possible D gene (5 bases). Germline V gene sequence: CDR1 MNHNS, CDR2 SASEGT. The V end lost 6 bases, the J end lost 5 bases, and 26 bases lay between the germline ends. CDR3 length: 17 residues. The CDR3 nucleotides are TGTGCCAGCAGACGTAACCCGGAGCGGTGGACTTCCGACGAGCAGTACTTC. Translation: CASRRNPERWTSDEQYF.

This clonotype was seen at least ten times. This chain connects TRBV6-1 to TRBJ2-5, with 10 bases matching TRBD2. V shed 2 bases, J shed 2 bases, and the junction held 5 bases outside the gene matches. Germline assignment: CDR1 MNHNS and CDR2 SASEGT. The CDR3 spans 16 residues. The CDR3 coding sequence is TGTGCCAGCAGTGAACTAGCGGGAGCGATTCAAGAGACCCAGTACTTC. It is translated as CASSELAGAIQETQYF.

This clonotype occurred a few times. The chain carries TRBV3-1 and TRBJ2-2, with D perhaps matching TRBD1 or TRBD2 (6 bases each). The germline CDR1 and CDR2 sequences are LGHDT and YNNKEL (reference sequence). This CDR3 contains 15 residues. The V and J ends lost 4 bases and 4 bases respectively, with 13 bases between them. CDR3 DNA: TGTGCCAGCAGCCCCAGGGGTAGCGGCACCGGGGAGCTGTTTTTT. Encoded protein: CASSPRGSGTGELFF.

In its sample, this clonotype was seen many times. The rearrangement links TRBV28 to TRBJ1-1; maybe TRBD1 (6 bases). This CDR3 is 13 amino acids long. From germline, CDR1 is MDHEN and CDR2 SYDVKM. Trimming pared 7 bases from V and 4 bases from J, leaving 13 bases between. The CDR3 region is CASNPGGSTEAFF. The CDR3 DNA follows: TGTGCCAGCAACCCTGGGGGCAGCACTGAAGCTTTCTTT. Filled out from reference TRBV28 and TRBJ1-1, the complete variable domain reads DVKVTQSSRYLVKRTGEKVFLECVQDMDHENMFWYRQDPGLGLRLIYFSYDVKMKEKGDIPEGYSVSREKKERFSLILESASTNQTSMYLCASNPGGSTEAFFGQGTRLTVV.

At least ten counts were recorded for this clonotype. The chain is built from TRBV27 and TRBJ1-2; D is possibly TRBD1 (5 bases). CDR1 and CDR2 from the germline V gene are MNHEY and SMNVEV (reference sequence). The V and J ends lost 3 bases and 5 bases respectively, with 10 bases between them. There are 13 residues in the CDR3. CDR3 bases: TGTGCCAGCAGTTTCCCCTCAGGGTATGGCTACACCTTC. Translating gives CASSFPSGYGYTF.

The rearrangement links TRBV14 to TRBJ1-1; 8 positions agree with TRBD1. The length of the CDR3 is 16 residues. Germline V gene data show CDR1 as SGHDN and CDR2 as FVKESK. V dropped 4 bases and J dropped 7; count of bases not matched to a gene: 14. The CDR3 region has the DNA TGTGCCAGCAGCCCCCGGACAGGGACGGAACGTGGTGAAGCTTTCTTT. Its translation: CASSPRTGTERGEAFF.

This clonotype was seen more than once but under ten times. This rearrangement joins TRBV7-9 to TRBJ2-7; TRBD1 is a possible D gene (8 bases). Germline-derived CDR1 and CDR2 are SEHNR and FQNEAQ (reference sequence). Between the trimmed V and J ends, which lost 0 bases and 2 bases, there was a span of 14 bases. This CDR3 contains 16 residues. CDR3: CASSLAPGGQAYEQYF. In DNA, the CDR3 is TGTGCCAGCAGCTTAGCGCCGGGGGGACAGGCCTACGAGCAGTACTTC.

Ten or more counts support this clonotype. This chain uses TRBV28 with TRBJ1-1, with D possibly being TRBD1 (5 bases). With 7 bases removed from V and 10 bases from J, the gap between germline ends came to 16 bases. The CDR3 is made up of 12 amino acids. CDR1 and CDR2 (germline): MDHEN, SYDVKM. The CDR3 DNA reads as TGTGCCAGCACCTGGGGGAGGCGGAGAGCTTTCTTT. The encoded protein is CASTWGRRRAFF. The variable domain in full, completed from reference TRBV28 and TRBJ1-1, reads DVKVTQSSRYLVKRTGEKVFLECVQDMDHENMFWYRQDPGLGLRLIYFSYDVKMKEKGDIPEGYSVSREKKERFSLILESASTNQTSMYLCASTWGRRRAFFGQGTRLTVV.

This clonotype was detected only a few times. The CDR3 nucleotides are TGCGCCAGCAGCTTCATGGACAAAAACACTGAAGCTTTCTTT. This encodes CASSFMDKNTEAFF. This chain uses TRBV5-1 with TRBJ1-1; TRBD1 might be the D (5 bases). This CDR3 is built from 14 residues. Trimming removed 2 bases from V and 2 bases from J, with 10 bases in between. The V gene's germline CDR1 is SGHRS and CDR2 YFSETQ.

The chain is built from TRBV6-5 and TRBJ1-3; the D is unclear. The CDR3 contains 14 residues. The germline CDR1 and CDR2 sequences are MNHEY and SVGAGI. V was pared by 2 bases and J by 3 bases, with 8 bases between. The chain's CDR3 is CASSYSPNGNTIYF. The CDR3 region has the DNA TGTGCCAGCAGTTACAGTCCGAATGGAAACACCATATATTTT.